The rows below give T cell receptor beta chains drawn from one sample of a study of shared clonotypes between healthy human individuals. Clones were read by immunoSEQ multiplex PCR, and TCRdb kept only the in-frame ones, dropping some. The sample includes nearly 2 million clones, about 95% of them seen just once. Sample: naive CD8+ T cells sorted from blood. The source of these receptors is a man in his late teens or twenties in good health. The CDR3 runs from the conserved cysteine through the conserved F or W. The D gene is left open where the match is weak. Only part of the rows carry a size: once, few, many, or a class if the clone is expanded.

v_call: TRBV27
clone_size: few
j_call: TRBJ1-2
d_call: TRBD1
cdr3_nt: TGTGCCAGCAGTTTCGGGGACAGGTATGGCTACACCTTC
cdr3_aa: CASSFGDRYGYTF

v_call: TRBV5-1
clone_size: NA
j_call: TRBJ2-2
d_call: NA
cdr3_nt: TGCGCCAGCAGCTTGGGGCCTACAAACACCGGGGAGCTGTTTTTT
cdr3_aa: CASSLGPTNTGELFF

v_call: TRBV6-6
clone_size: NA
j_call: TRBJ2-5
d_call: NA
cdr3_nt: TGTGCCAGCAGTTACCGGCTAGGAGGGGAGACCCAGTACTTC
cdr3_aa: CASSYRLGGETQYF

v_call: TRBV9
clone_size: NA
j_call: TRBJ2-7
d_call: TRBD1
cdr3_nt: TGTGCCAGCAGCGTAGCTCAGGGGGCTCTTTCCTACGAGCAGTACTTC
cdr3_aa: CASSVAQGALSYEQYF

v_call: TRBV27
clone_size: NA
j_call: TRBJ2-7
d_call: NA
cdr3_nt: TGTGCCAGCAGTTTATTTACAGGGTCCTACGAGCAGTACTTC
cdr3_aa: CASSLFTGSYEQYF

v_call: TRBV12-5
clone_size: NA
j_call: TRBJ1-6
d_call: NA
cdr3_nt: TGTGCTAGTGCCGCGTTTAGCAGTAATTCACCCCTCCACTTT
cdr3_aa: CASAAFSSNSPLHF

v_call: TRBV5-8
clone_size: NA
j_call: TRBJ2-7
d_call: NA
cdr3_nt: TGTGCCAGCAGCTTAGATCCACTCGACGAGCAGTACTTC
cdr3_aa: CASSLDPLDEQYF

v_call: TRBV5-6
clone_size: NA
j_call: TRBJ2-1
d_call: NA
cdr3_nt: TGTGCCAGCAGCTTGGCCCCAGGTTGGGGCCCCCACAATGAGCAGTTCTTC
cdr3_aa: CASSLAPGWGPHNEQFF

v_call: TRBV29-1
clone_size: NA
j_call: TRBJ1-1
d_call: TRBD1
cdr3_nt: TGCAGCGGCCAGGACAGGGGGCCGAACACTGAAGCTTTCTTT
cdr3_aa: CSGQDRGPNTEAFF

v_call: TRBV2
clone_size: NA
j_call: TRBJ1-2
d_call: TRBD1
cdr3_nt: TGTGCCAGCAGTGAGGGCGGGACAGCCAACTATGGCTACACCTTC
cdr3_aa: CASSEGGTANYGYTF

v_call: TRBV6-1
clone_size: NA
j_call: TRBJ2-7
d_call: NA
cdr3_nt: TGTGCCAGCAGTGAAGCGCCTCAGGGCTACGAGCAGTACTTC
cdr3_aa: CASSEAPQGYEQYF

v_call: TRBV11-2
clone_size: NA
j_call: TRBJ2-1
d_call: TRBD2
cdr3_nt: TGTGCCAGCAGCTCTCTAATCGAAGGGCTAGCGGGGGGCAATGAGCAGTTCTTC
cdr3_aa: CASSSLIEGLAGGNEQFF

v_call: TRBV10-1
clone_size: NA
j_call: TRBJ2-7
d_call: NA
cdr3_nt: TGCGCCAGCAGTGAGTCGGGGCAAAGCTACGAGCAGTACTTC
cdr3_aa: CASSESGQSYEQYF

v_call: TRBV2
clone_size: NA
j_call: TRBJ2-7
d_call: NA
cdr3_nt: TGTGCCAGCAGTGAAGTTTCCCAGCAGTACTTC
cdr3_aa: CASSEVSQQYF

v_call: TRBV7-6
clone_size: NA
j_call: TRBJ2-7
d_call: TRBD1
cdr3_nt: TGTGCCAGCAGCTTAAATTTGTACGGACAGGGGGTCCTCGAGCAGTACTTC
cdr3_aa: CASSLNLYGQGVLEQYF

v_call: TRBV5-1
clone_size: NA
j_call: TRBJ1-2
d_call: TRBD1
cdr3_nt: TGCGCCAGCAGCTTGATAGAGGGACAGACATACTATGGCTACACCTTC
cdr3_aa: CASSLIEGQTYYGYTF

v_call: TRBV6-1
clone_size: NA
j_call: TRBJ2-7
d_call: TRBD1
cdr3_nt: TGTGCCAGCAGTGACTACAACAGGGGGCCTTCCTACGAGCAGTACTTC
cdr3_aa: CASSDYNRGPSYEQYF

v_call: TRBV10-1
clone_size: NA
j_call: TRBJ2-7
d_call: NA
cdr3_nt: TGCGCCAGCTCCTTGCCAATGACCGGGACGCAAAAGGAATCCTACGAGCAGTACTTC
cdr3_aa: CASSLPMTGTQKESYEQYF

v_call: TRBV10-2
clone_size: NA
j_call: TRBJ2-1
d_call: TRBD2
cdr3_nt: TGCGCCACGGGGCGGGGGGTCTACAATGAGCAGTTCTTC
cdr3_aa: CATGRGVYNEQFF

v_call: TRBV9
clone_size: NA
j_call: TRBJ1-1
d_call: NA
cdr3_nt: TGTGCCAGCAGCTCCCCAGGGTTGAACACTGAAGCTTTCTTT
cdr3_aa: CASSSPGLNTEAFF

v_call: TRBV6-1
clone_size: NA
j_call: TRBJ2-5
d_call: TRBD2
cdr3_nt: TGTGCCAGCAGTGATCTTGGCGGGAGGCGAGAGACCCAGTACTTC
cdr3_aa: CASSDLGGRRETQYF

v_call: TRBV27
clone_size: NA
j_call: TRBJ1-1
d_call: NA
cdr3_nt: TGTGCCAGCCAGAGTGCCCCCACCACTGAAGCTTTCTTT
cdr3_aa: CASQSAPTTEAFF

v_call: TRBV10-3
clone_size: NA
j_call: TRBJ2-7
d_call: NA
cdr3_nt: TGTGCCACCTCCGGTTGGACAGTAACCACCTACGAGCAGTACTTC
cdr3_aa: CATSGWTVTTYEQYF

v_call: TRBV28
clone_size: NA
j_call: TRBJ1-1
d_call: NA
cdr3_nt: TGTGCCAGCAGTCCCCAAGGGGGTACCACTGAAGCTTTCTTT
cdr3_aa: CASSPQGGTTEAFF

v_call: TRBV7-9
clone_size: NA
j_call: TRBJ2-3
d_call: NA
cdr3_nt: TGTGCCAGCAGCTTAGGAAGTGAGCCTTGGGAAGATACGCAGTATTTT
cdr3_aa: CASSLGSEPWEDTQYF

v_call: TRBV6-5
clone_size: NA
j_call: TRBJ1-2
d_call: NA
cdr3_nt: TGTGCCACCCAGGCTGGCGGAGGCTACACCTTC
cdr3_aa: CATQAGGGYTF

v_call: TRBV18
clone_size: once
j_call: TRBJ2-1
d_call: TRBD1
cdr3_nt: TGTGCCAGCTCACCACTCGAGGGACAGGGCTATGAGCAGTTCTTC
cdr3_aa: CASSPLEGQGYEQFF

v_call: TRBV28
clone_size: NA
j_call: TRBJ2-7
d_call: TRBD2
cdr3_nt: TGTGCCAGCATGGCGGGGGGTACCTACGAGCAGTACTTC
cdr3_aa: CASMAGGTYEQYF

v_call: TRBV5-4
clone_size: once
j_call: TRBJ2-5
d_call: NA
cdr3_nt: TGTGCCAGCAGCTTGGAATTAGCGGAAGAGACCCAGTACTTC
cdr3_aa: CASSLELAEETQYF

v_call: TRBV27
clone_size: NA
j_call: TRBJ1-1
d_call: NA
cdr3_nt: TGTGCCAGCAGTTTGGGACTCAGTAACACTGAAGCTTTCTTT
cdr3_aa: CASSLGLSNTEAFF

v_call: TRBV14
clone_size: NA
j_call: TRBJ1-2
d_call: NA
cdr3_nt: TGTGCCAGCAGCCAGGCTCCGGGGGAAGACTACACCTTC
cdr3_aa: CASSQAPGEDYTF

v_call: TRBV15
clone_size: NA
j_call: TRBJ2-2
d_call: NA
cdr3_nt: TGTGCCACCAGCATCAACACCGGGGAGCTGTTTTTT
cdr3_aa: CATSINTGELFF

v_call: TRBV13
clone_size: NA
j_call: TRBJ2-4
d_call: NA
cdr3_nt: TGTGCCAGCAGTCCCAGGGGCCTAGCCAAAAACATTCAGTACTTC
cdr3_aa: CASSPRGLAKNIQYF

v_call: TRBV18
clone_size: NA
j_call: TRBJ2-3
d_call: NA
cdr3_nt: TGTGCCAGCTCACCTCGACTAGGAGGCACAGATACGCAGTATTTT
cdr3_aa: CASSPRLGGTDTQYF

v_call: TRBV2
clone_size: NA
j_call: TRBJ2-3
d_call: TRBD2
cdr3_nt: TGTGCCAGCAGTTTAGCGGGGGGTTATGATACGCAGTATTTT
cdr3_aa: CASSLAGGYDTQYF

v_call: TRBV4-1
clone_size: NA
j_call: TRBJ1-1
d_call: TRBD1
cdr3_nt: TGCGCCAGCAGCCAACCGACAGGGATCGACACTGAAGCTTTCTTT
cdr3_aa: CASSQPTGIDTEAFF

v_call: TRBV4-1
clone_size: NA
j_call: TRBJ2-7
d_call: TRBD1
cdr3_nt: TGCGCCAGCAGTTGGGACAGGAGCTCCTACGAGCAGTACTTC
cdr3_aa: CASSWDRSSYEQYF

v_call: TRBV11-3
clone_size: once
j_call: TRBJ2-1
d_call: TRBD2
cdr3_nt: TGTGCCAGCAGCTTAGGGTCTAGCGGGGTTCTCTACAATGAGCAGTTCTTC
cdr3_aa: CASSLGSSGVLYNEQFF

v_call: TRBV7-6
clone_size: NA
j_call: TRBJ2-3
d_call: TRBD2
cdr3_nt: TGTGCCAGCAGCTTACTGACTAGCGGGAGCACAGATACGCAGTATTTT
cdr3_aa: CASSLLTSGSTDTQYF

v_call: TRBV5-4
clone_size: NA
j_call: TRBJ1-2
d_call: TRBD1
cdr3_nt: TGTGCCAGCAGCTCAATTGGGACAGGGGAGGGTACTAACTATGGCTACACCTTC
cdr3_aa: CASSSIGTGEGTNYGYTF

v_call: TRBV19
clone_size: NA
j_call: TRBJ1-2
d_call: NA
cdr3_nt: TGTGCCAGTACCAAATTCCGGGACGGGGATGTCTACACCTTC
cdr3_aa: CASTKFRDGDVYTF

v_call: TRBV7-2
clone_size: NA
j_call: TRBJ2-7
d_call: NA
cdr3_nt: TGTGCCAGCAGCTTAGAGTGGGGTTTTCGCTACGAGCAGTACTTC
cdr3_aa: CASSLEWGFRYEQYF

v_call: TRBV6-5
clone_size: NA
j_call: TRBJ2-1
d_call: TRBD2
cdr3_nt: TGTGCCAGCAGTTACCCGGGGGGGTACAATGAGCAGTTCTTC
cdr3_aa: CASSYPGGYNEQFF

v_call: TRBV18
clone_size: NA
j_call: TRBJ2-7
d_call: TRBD2
cdr3_nt: TGTGCCAGCTCACCACCGGCTAGGGAGGGTCCCTACGAGCAGTACTTC
cdr3_aa: CASSPPAREGPYEQYF

v_call: TRBV10-3
clone_size: NA
j_call: TRBJ1-1
d_call: NA
cdr3_nt: TGTGCCATCAGCGGGGGTAGTACTGAAGCTTTCTTT
cdr3_aa: CAISGGSTEAFF

v_call: TRBV2
clone_size: NA
j_call: TRBJ1-6
d_call: NA
cdr3_nt: TGTGCCAGCAGGGTAGATTCGGGGTTAAATTCACCCCTCCACTTT
cdr3_aa: CASRVDSGLNSPLHF

v_call: TRBV4-3
clone_size: NA
j_call: TRBJ2-3
d_call: TRBD2
cdr3_nt: TGCGCCAGCAGCCACCGGACTAGCGGGAGTCCAGATACGCAGTATTTT
cdr3_aa: CASSHRTSGSPDTQYF

v_call: TRBV7-9
clone_size: NA
j_call: TRBJ2-5
d_call: NA
cdr3_nt: TGTGCCAGCAGCTTAGAACAGGGTGGTTTAGAGACCCAGTACTTC
cdr3_aa: CASSLEQGGLETQYF

v_call: TRBV6-5
clone_size: once
j_call: TRBJ2-5
d_call: NA
cdr3_nt: TGTGCCAGCAGTTACCTAGACTCCCAAGAGACCCAGTACTTC
cdr3_aa: CASSYLDSQETQYF

v_call: TRBV28
clone_size: NA
j_call: TRBJ2-7
d_call: TRBD1
cdr3_nt: TGTGCCAGCAGCCGGGTGGGGGACAGCTACGAGCAGTACTTC
cdr3_aa: CASSRVGDSYEQYF

v_call: TRBV10-3
clone_size: NA
j_call: TRBJ1-1
d_call: NA
cdr3_nt: TGTGCCATCAGTGAGTCTATCACTGAAGCTTTCTTT
cdr3_aa: CAISESITEAFF

v_call: TRBV14
clone_size: NA
j_call: TRBJ1-6
d_call: NA
cdr3_nt: TGTGCCAGCAGCCAAGGGGGGGATTCACCCCTCCACTTT
cdr3_aa: CASSQGGDSPLHF

v_call: TRBV4-1
clone_size: few
j_call: TRBJ1-1
d_call: NA
cdr3_nt: TGCGCCAGCAGCCAAGTAGCGGGCTTGGGTGCTTTCTTT
cdr3_aa: CASSQVAGLGAFF

v_call: TRBV19
clone_size: NA
j_call: TRBJ2-7
d_call: NA
cdr3_nt: TGTGCCAGTAGTATAGGAGGCTGGACGTACGAGCAGTACTTC
cdr3_aa: CASSIGGWTYEQYF

v_call: TRBV13
clone_size: NA
j_call: TRBJ2-3
d_call: NA
cdr3_nt: TGTGCCAGCAGCTGGACCGGAGAGAGCACAGATACGCAGTATTTT
cdr3_aa: CASSWTGESTDTQYF

v_call: TRBV28
clone_size: few
j_call: TRBJ2-7
d_call: NA
cdr3_nt: TGTGCCAGCAGTTTAGGGAGCTCCTACGAGCAGTACTTC
cdr3_aa: CASSLGSSYEQYF

v_call: TRBV27
clone_size: NA
j_call: TRBJ1-1
d_call: NA
cdr3_nt: TGTGCCAGCAGAGCCGGGGGGGGAAGGAACACTGAAGCTTTCTTT
cdr3_aa: CASRAGGGRNTEAFF

v_call: TRBV7-9
clone_size: NA
j_call: TRBJ2-6
d_call: NA
cdr3_nt: TGTGCCAGCAGCTTAGCCGTTCCTTTGTCTGGGGCCAACGTCCTGACTTTC
cdr3_aa: CASSLAVPLSGANVLTF

v_call: TRBV19
clone_size: NA
j_call: TRBJ2-1
d_call: TRBD2
cdr3_nt: TGTGCCAGTAGCGAACCGGGACTAGCGGGGTACAATGAGCAGTTCTTC
cdr3_aa: CASSEPGLAGYNEQFF